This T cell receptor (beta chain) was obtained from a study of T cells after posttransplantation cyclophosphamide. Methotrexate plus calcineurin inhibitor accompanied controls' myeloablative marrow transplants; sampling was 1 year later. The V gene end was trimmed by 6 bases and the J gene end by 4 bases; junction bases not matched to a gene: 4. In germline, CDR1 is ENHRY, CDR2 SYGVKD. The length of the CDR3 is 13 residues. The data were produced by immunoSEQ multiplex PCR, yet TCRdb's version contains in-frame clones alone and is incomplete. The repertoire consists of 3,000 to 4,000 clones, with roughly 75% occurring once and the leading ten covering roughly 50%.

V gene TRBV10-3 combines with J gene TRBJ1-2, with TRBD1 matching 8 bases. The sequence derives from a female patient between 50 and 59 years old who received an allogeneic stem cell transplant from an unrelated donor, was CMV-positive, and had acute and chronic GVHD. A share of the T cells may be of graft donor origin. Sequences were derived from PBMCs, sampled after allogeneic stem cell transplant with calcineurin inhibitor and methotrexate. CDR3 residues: CAISGQGGYGYTF. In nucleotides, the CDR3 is TGTGCCATCAGCGGACAGGGTGGCTATGGCTACACCTTC.